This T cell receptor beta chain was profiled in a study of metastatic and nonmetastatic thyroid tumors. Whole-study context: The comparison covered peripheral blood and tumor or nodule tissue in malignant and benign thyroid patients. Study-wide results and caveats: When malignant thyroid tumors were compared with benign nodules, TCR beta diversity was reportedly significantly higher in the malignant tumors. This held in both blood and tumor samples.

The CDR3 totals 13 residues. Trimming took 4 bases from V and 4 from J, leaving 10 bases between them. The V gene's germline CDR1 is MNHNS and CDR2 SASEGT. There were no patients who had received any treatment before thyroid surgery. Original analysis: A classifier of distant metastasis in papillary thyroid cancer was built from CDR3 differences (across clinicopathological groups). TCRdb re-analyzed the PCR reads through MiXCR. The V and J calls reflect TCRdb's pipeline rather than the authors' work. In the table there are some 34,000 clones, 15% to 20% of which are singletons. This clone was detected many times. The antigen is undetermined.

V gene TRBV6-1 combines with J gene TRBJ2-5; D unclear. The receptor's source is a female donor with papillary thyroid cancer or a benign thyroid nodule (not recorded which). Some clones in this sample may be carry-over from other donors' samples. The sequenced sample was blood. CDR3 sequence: CASSVDFGETQYF. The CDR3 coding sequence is TGTGCCAGCAGTGTGGATTTCGGAGAGACCCAGTACTTC.